The source of this TCR beta chain is a study of OX40 agonist ivuxolimab in advanced cancers. If patients had autoimmune disease history or systemic immunosuppression, they were excluded. Per germline, CDR1 MNHEY and CDR2 SVGAGI. The V end lost 4 bases, the J end lost 2 bases, and 6 bases lay between the germline ends. The CDR3 totals 12 residues. The assay was immunoSEQ multiplex PCR, and TCRdb's table has in-frame clones only and misses some. The table lists 15,000 to 20,000 clones, around 67% of them singletons. This TCR came from an adult with an advanced solid tumor such as melanoma, head and neck, liver or kidney cancer. This specimen was CD4+ or CD8+ T cells sorted from blood, taken in a trial of the OX40 agonist ivuxolimab. The rearrangement uses TRBV6-5 and TRBJ2-7; D is ambiguous. Here the CDR3 reads CASSFDTYEQYF. The DNA of the CDR3 is TGTGCCAGCAGTTTTGATACCTACGAGCAGTACTTC.